This TCR beta chain was profiled in a study of patients and donors after allogeneic stem cell transplantation. TCRdb re-called the RT-PCR reads through MiXCR, storing one row per CDR3 protein. The table shows about 57,000 distinct CDR3 sequences, with roughly 13% occurring only once. V lost 6 bases to trimming and J lost 3 bases; unmatched junction nucleotides: 4. Germline loops: CDR1 KGHSH, CDR2 LQKENI. The CDR3 is made up of 15 amino acids. This sequence was found in a human donor who was either an allogeneic HSCT recipient or a stem cell or donor lymphocyte infusion donor (not recorded which). It is not recorded whose cells these are; they may come from a transplant donor. The rearrangement joins TRBV18 to TRBJ2-1; TRBD2 matches 11 bases. Sequenced: blood, either unsorted or a sorted T cell fraction (not recorded which). The DNA of the CDR3 is TGTGCCAGCTCGCCGGGACTAGCGGACTACAATGAGCAGTTCTTC. Protein sequence: CASSPGLADYNEQFF.